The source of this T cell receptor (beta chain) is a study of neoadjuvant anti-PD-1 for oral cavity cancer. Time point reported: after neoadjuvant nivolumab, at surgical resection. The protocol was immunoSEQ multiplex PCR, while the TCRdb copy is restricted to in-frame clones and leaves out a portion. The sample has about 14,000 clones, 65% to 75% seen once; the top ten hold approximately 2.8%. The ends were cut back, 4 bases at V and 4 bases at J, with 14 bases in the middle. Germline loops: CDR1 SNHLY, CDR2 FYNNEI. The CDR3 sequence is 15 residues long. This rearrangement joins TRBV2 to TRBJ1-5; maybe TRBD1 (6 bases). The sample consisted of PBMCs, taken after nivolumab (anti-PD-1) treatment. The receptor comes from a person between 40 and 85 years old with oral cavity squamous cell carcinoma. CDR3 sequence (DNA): TGTGCCAGCAGTGCCGGGGGGCCTACTAATCAGCCCCAGCATTTT. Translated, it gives CASSAGGPTNQPQHF.